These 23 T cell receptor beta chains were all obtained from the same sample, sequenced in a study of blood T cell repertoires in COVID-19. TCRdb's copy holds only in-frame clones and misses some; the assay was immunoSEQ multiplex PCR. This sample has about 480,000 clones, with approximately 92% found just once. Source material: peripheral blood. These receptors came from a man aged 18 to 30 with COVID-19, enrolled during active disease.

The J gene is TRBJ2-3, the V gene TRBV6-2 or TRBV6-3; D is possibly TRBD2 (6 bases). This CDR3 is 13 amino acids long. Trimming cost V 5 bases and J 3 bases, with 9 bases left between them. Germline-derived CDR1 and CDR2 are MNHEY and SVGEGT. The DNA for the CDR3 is TGTGCCAGCAGTCGGGACTCGACAGATACGCAGTATTTT. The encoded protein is CASSRDSTDTQYF.

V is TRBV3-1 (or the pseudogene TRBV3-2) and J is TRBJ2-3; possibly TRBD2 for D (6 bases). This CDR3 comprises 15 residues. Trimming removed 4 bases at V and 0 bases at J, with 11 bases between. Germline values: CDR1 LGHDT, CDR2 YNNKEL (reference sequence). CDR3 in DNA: TGTGCCAGCAGCCCTGGGACTTTTAGCACAGATACGCAGTATTTT. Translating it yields CASSPGTFSTDTQYF.

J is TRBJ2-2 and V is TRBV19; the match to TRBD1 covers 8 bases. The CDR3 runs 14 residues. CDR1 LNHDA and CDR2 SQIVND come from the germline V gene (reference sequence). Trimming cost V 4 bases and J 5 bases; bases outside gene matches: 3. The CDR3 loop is CASSNRGSTGELFF. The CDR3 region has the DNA TGTGCCAGTAGTAACAGGGGGTCAACCGGGGAGCTGTTTTTT. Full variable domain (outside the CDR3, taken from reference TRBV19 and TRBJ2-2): DGGITQSPKYLFRKEGQNVTLSCEQNLNHDAMYWYRQDPGQGLRLIYYSQIVNDFQKGDIAEGYSVSREKKESFPLTVTSAQKNPTAFYLCASSNRGSTGELFFGEGSRLTVL.

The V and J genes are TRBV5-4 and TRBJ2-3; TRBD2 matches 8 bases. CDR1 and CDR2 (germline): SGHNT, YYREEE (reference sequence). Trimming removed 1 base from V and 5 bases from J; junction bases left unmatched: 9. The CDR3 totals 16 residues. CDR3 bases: TGTGCCAGCAGCTTGAGTCCGGGAGGGAGTGGAGATACGCAGTATTTT. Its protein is CASSLSPGGSGDTQYF.

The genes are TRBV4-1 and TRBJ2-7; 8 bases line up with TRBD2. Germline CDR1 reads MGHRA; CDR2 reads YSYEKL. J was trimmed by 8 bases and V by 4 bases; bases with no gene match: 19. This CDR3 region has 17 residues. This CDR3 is CASSPLDSPGLGYKQYF. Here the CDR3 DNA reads TGCGCCAGCAGCCCCCTAGACAGCCCGGGACTAGGATACAAGCAGTACTTC.

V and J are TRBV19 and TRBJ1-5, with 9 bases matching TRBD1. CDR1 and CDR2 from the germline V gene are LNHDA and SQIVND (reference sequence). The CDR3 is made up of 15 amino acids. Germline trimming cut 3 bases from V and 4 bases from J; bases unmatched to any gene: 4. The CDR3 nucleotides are TGTGCCAGTAGTATGGGGACAGGGAGAAATCAGCCCCAGCATTTT. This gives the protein CASSMGTGRNQPQHF.

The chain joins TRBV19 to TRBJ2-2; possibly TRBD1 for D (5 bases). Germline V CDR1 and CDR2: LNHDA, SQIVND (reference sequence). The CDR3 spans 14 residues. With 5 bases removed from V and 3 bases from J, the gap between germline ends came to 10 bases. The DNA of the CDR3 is TGTGCCAGTAGTCTAAGGGGTTACACCGGGGAGCTGTTTTTT. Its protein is CASSLRGYTGELFF.

CDR3 nucleotides: TGTGCCAGCAGACAGGGTCCTAATAGCAATCAGCCCCAGCATTTT. It is translated as CASRQGPNSNQPQHF. V gene TRBV6-5 combines with J gene TRBJ1-5; tentatively, D is TRBD1 (6 bases). The V end lost 6 bases, the J end lost 0 bases, and 12 bases lay between the germline ends. This CDR3 is built from 15 residues. Germline V gene data show CDR1 as MNHEY and CDR2 as SVGAGI.

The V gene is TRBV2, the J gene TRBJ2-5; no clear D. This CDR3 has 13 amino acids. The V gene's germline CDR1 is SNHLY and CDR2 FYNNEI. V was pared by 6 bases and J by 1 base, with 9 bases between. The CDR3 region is CASSVTLQETQYF. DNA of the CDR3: TGTGCCAGCAGCGTGACTCTCCAAGAGACCCAGTACTTC.

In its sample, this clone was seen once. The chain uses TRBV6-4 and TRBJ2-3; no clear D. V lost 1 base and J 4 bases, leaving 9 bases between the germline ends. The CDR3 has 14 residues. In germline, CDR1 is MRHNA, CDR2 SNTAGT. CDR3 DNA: TGTGCCAGCAGTGACTTCGCGGAAGCAGATACGCAGTATTTT. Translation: CASSDFAEADTQYF.

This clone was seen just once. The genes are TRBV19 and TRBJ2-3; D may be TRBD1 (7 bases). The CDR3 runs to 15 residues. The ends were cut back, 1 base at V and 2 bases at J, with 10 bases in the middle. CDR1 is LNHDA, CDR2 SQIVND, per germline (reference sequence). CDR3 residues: CASSIGRGPTDTQYF. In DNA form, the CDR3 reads TGTGCCAGTAGTATAGGGAGGGGGCCCACAGATACGCAGTATTTT. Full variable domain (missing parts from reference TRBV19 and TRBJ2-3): DGGITQSPKYLFRKEGQNVTLSCEQNLNHDAMYWYRQDPGQGLRLIYYSQIVNDFQKGDIAEGYSVSREKKESFPLTVTSAQKNPTAFYLCASSIGRGPTDTQYFGPGTRLTVL.

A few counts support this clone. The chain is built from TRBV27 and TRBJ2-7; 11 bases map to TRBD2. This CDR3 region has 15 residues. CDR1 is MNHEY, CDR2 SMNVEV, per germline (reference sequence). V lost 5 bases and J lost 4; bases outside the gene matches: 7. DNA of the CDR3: TGTGCCAGCAGTGCTACTAGCGGGAGTTCTTACGAGCAGTACTTC. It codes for CASSATSGSSYEQYF.

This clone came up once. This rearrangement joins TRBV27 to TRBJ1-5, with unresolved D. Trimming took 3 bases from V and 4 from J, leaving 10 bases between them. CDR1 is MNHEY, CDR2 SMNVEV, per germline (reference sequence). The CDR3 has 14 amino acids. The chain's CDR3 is CASSFKGANQPQHF. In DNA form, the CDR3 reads TGTGCCAGCAGTTTTAAGGGAGCAAATCAGCCCCAGCATTTT.

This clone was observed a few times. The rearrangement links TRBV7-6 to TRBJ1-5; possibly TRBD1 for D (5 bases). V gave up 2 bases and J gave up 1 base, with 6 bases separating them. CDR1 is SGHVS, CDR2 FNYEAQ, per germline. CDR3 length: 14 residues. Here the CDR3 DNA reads TGTGCCAGCAGCTTAACAGGAAGCAATCAGCCCCAGCATTTT. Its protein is CASSLTGSNQPQHF.

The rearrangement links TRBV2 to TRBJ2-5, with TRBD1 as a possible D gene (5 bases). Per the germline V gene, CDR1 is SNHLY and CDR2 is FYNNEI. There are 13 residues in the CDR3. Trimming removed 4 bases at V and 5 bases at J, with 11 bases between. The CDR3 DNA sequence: TGTGCCAGCAGTGTTAACAGGTTGGAGACCCAGTACTTC. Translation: CASSVNRLETQYF.

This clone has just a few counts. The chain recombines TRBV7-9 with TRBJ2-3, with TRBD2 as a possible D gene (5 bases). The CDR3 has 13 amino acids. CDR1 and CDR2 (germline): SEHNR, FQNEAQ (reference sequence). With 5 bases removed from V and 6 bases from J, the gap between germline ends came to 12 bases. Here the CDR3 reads CASSRNSGDTQYF. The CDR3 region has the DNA TGTGCCAGCAGCAGGAATTCGGGGGATACGCAGTATTTT.

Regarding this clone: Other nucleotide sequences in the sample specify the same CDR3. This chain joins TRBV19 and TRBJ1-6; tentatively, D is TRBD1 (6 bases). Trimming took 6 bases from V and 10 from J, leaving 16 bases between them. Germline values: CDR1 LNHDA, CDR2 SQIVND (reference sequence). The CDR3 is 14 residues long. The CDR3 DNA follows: TGTGCCAGTAGAAGGGACAAGGAGATCTCACCCCTCCACTTT. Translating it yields CASRRDKEISPLHF. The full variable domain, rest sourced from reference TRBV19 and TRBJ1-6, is DGGITQSPKYLFRKEGQNVTLSCEQNLNHDAMYWYRQDPGQGLRLIYYSQIVNDFQKGDIAEGYSVSREKKESFPLTVTSAQKNPTAFYLCASRRDKEISPLHFGNGTRLTVT.

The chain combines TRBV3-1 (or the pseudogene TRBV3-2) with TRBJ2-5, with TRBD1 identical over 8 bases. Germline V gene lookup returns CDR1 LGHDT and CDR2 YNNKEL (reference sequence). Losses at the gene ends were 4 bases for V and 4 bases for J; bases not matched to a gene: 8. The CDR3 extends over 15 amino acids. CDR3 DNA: TGTGCCAGCAGCCCTCGACAGGGGTTGGGAGAGACCCAGTACTTC. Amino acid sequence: CASSPRQGLGETQYF.

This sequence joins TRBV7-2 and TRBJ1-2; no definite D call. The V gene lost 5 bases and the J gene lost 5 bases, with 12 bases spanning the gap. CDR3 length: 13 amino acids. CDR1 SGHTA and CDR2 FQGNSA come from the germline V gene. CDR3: CASSLTAEYGYTF. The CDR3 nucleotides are TGTGCCAGCAGCCTGACTGCTGAGTATGGCTACACCTTC.

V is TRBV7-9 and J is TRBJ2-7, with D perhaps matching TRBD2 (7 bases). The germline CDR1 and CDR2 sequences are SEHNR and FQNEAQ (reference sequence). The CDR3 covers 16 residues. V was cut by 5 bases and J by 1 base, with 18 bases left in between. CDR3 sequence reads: CASSLLRGAPSYEQYF. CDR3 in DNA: TGTGCCAGCAGCCTATTACGGGGGGCCCCTTCCTACGAGCAGTACTTC.

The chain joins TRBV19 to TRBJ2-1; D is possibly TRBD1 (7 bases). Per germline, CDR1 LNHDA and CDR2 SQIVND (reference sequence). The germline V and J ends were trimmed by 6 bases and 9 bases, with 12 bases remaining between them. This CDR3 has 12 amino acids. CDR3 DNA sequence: TGTGCCAGTAGCTTTCAGGGGGGTGAGCAGTTCTTC. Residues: CASSFQGGEQFF.

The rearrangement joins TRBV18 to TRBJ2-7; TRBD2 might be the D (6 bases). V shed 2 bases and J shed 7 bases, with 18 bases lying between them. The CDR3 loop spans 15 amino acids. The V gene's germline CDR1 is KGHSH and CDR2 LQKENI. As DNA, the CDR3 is TGTGCCAGCTCACCAAGCCAAGAACCGGGGGATGAGCAGTACTTC. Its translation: CASSPSQEPGDEQYF.

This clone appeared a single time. The CDR3 DNA sequence: TGTGCCAGCAGTGAATGGGACAGGGCCCGTAATAGCAATCAGCCCCAGCATTTT. This sequence encodes CASSEWDRARNSNQPQHF. V is TRBV6-1 and J is TRBJ1-5; TRBD1 matches at 9 bases. Looked up from germline, CDR1 is MNHNS and CDR2 is SASEGT. V shed 2 bases, J shed 0 bases, and the junction held 8 bases outside the gene matches. The CDR3 contains 18 residues.